Shown below are 13 T cell receptor beta chains from a single sample sequenced in a study of T cells after yellow fever vaccination. TCRdb recomputed calls from the 5' RACE reads with MiXCR, one row per CDR3 protein. The data show about 340,000 distinct CDR3 sequences, approximately 12% seen once. Sequencing used CD4+ T cells sorted from PBMCs, obtained 15 days after the yellow fever booster vaccination. Source of these receptors: a man between 18 and 35 years old who received the YFV17D yellow fever vaccine.

This clonotype was found a few times. This CDR3 reads CASLPASTDTQYF. The CDR3 DNA reads as TGTGCCAGCCTTCCTGCTAGCACAGATACGCAGTATTTT. This rearrangement joins TRBV2 to TRBJ2-3; D ambiguous. Trimming took off 8 bases at V and 0 bases at J, with 9 bases between the two ends. Germline-derived CDR1 and CDR2 are SNHLY and FYNNEI. The CDR3 sequence is 13 residues long.

This clonotype showed up just a few times. V usage is TRBV12-3 or TRBV12-4 and J usage is TRBJ2-1, with D possibly being TRBD1 or TRBD2 (5 bases each). This CDR3 has 14 residues. The ends were cut back, 3 bases at V and 5 bases at J, with 11 bases in the middle. CDR3 residues: CASSFRDANNEQFF. In DNA, the CDR3 is TGTGCCAGCAGTTTCAGGGACGCAAACAATGAGCAGTTCTTC.

This clonotype was picked up a small number of times. The chain links TRBV7-2 to TRBJ2-5; D remains unclear. Germline assignment: CDR1 SGHTA and CDR2 FQGNSA. V was trimmed by 4 bases and J by 5 bases, leaving 14 bases between them. CDR3 length: 14 amino acids. The chain's CDR3 is CASSYYLGGETQYF. The CDR3 DNA reads as TGTGCCAGCAGCTACTATCTCGGCGGCGAGACCCAGTACTTC.

The rearrangement joins TRBV2 to TRBJ2-2; 7 bases map to TRBD1. The CDR3 loop spans 14 amino acids. Germline V gene lookup returns CDR1 SNHLY and CDR2 FYNNEI. Losses at the gene ends were 6 bases for V and 1 base for J; bases not matched to a gene: 2. The CDR3 sequence is CASSGDRNTGELFF. The CDR3 DNA reads TGTGCCAGCAGCGGGGACAGGAACACCGGGGAGCTGTTTTTT.

A few counts support this clonotype. J is TRBJ2-1 and V is TRBV29-1; D unresolved. Germline CDR1 reads SQVTM; CDR2 reads ANQGSEA. CDR3 length equals 15 residues. V shed 0 bases and J shed 2 bases, with 11 bases lying between them. CDR3 DNA: TGCAGCGTTGAAGATAGGAGACATCCCTACAATGAGCAGTTCTTC. Protein: CSVEDRRHPYNEQFF.

This clonotype was seen a handful of times. V is TRBV7-9 and J is TRBJ2-3, with TRBD1 matching 9 bases. This CDR3 contains 15 residues. Trimming removed 5 bases from V and 2 bases from J; junction bases left unmatched: 5. Germline CDR1 reads SEHNR; CDR2 reads FQNEAQ (reference sequence). This CDR3 reads CASSTGQGTTDTQYF. The CDR3 nucleotides are TGTGCCAGCAGCACAGGACAGGGGACCACAGATACGCAGTATTTT.

V gene TRBV12-3 or TRBV12-4 combines with J gene TRBJ1-5; D call uncertain. The CDR3 extends over 13 amino acids. The ends were cut back, 5 bases at V and 4 bases at J, with 9 bases in the middle. Here the CDR3 DNA reads TGTGCCAGCAGTCAACTAGAGAATCAGCCCCAGCATTTT. It specifies CASSQLENQPQHF.

This clonotype was seen repeatedly, ten times or more. The rearrangement joins TRBV28 to TRBJ2-7; no clear D gene. The V end lost 1 base, the J end lost 6 bases, and 13 bases lay between the germline ends. The CDR3 runs 14 residues. The germline V gene has CDR1 MDHEN and CDR2 SYDVKM. Here the CDR3 reads CASSLYVHSREQYV. The CDR3 DNA reads TGTGCCAGCAGTTTATATGTACACTCGCGCGAGCAGTACGTC.

This clonotype was picked up a small number of times. The chain couples TRBV7-2 to TRBJ2-2; perhaps TRBD2 as D (6 bases). The CDR3 is 13 residues long. Germline V lookup: CDR1 SGHTA, CDR2 FQGNSA. Trimming pared 5 bases from V and 10 bases from J, leaving 14 bases between. In nucleotides, the CDR3 is TGTGCCAGCAGCCGACTAGGATCGGAGGAGCTGTTTTTT. This sequence encodes CASSRLGSEELFF. The complete variable domain, with remaining parts taken from reference TRBV7-2 and TRBJ2-2, reads GAGVSQSPSNKVTEKGKDVELRCDPISGHTALYWYRQSLGQGLEFLIYFQGNSAPDKSGLPSDRFSAERTGGSVSTLTIQRTQQEDSAVYLCASSRLGSEELFFGEGSRLTVL.

This clonotype showed up just a few times. The rearrangement links TRBV7-2 to TRBJ1-1, with a weak D call TRBD1 (5 bases). This CDR3 comprises 15 residues. V was shortened by 2 bases and J by 3 bases, with 13 bases between the two germline ends. Germline loops: CDR1 SGHTA, CDR2 FQGNSA. As DNA, the CDR3 is TGTGCCAGCAGCTTAAGCCAGGGATCGTACACTGAAGCTTTCTTT. Its protein product is CASSLSQGSYTEAFF.

This clonotype was found many times. This chain joins TRBV29-1 and TRBJ2-6; 10 bases are shared with TRBD1. Germline V CDR1 and CDR2: SQVTM, ANQGSEA. Trimming removed 4 bases from V and 1 base from J; junction bases left unmatched: 4. The length of the CDR3 is 16 residues. The CDR3 sequence: CSVGDRGASGANVLTF. CDR3 in DNA: TGCAGCGTTGGGGACAGGGGCGCTTCTGGGGCCAACGTCCTGACTTTC.

This clonotype showed up just once. The CDR3 spells CASSPRQGEETQYF. The CDR3 nucleotides read TGTGCCAGCAGCCCACGACAGGGGGAAGAGACCCAGTACTTC. The chain has TRBV9 and TRBJ2-5; 9 nucleotides agree with TRBD1. The CDR3 is 14 amino acids. V shed 4 bases and J 3 bases; nucleotides not matched to a gene: 4. Germline lookup yields CDR1 SGDLS and CDR2 YYNGEE.

This clonotype was picked up a small number of times. The chain is built from TRBV29-1 and TRBJ1-5; D is undetermined. Trimming took 4 bases from V and 6 from J, leaving 13 bases between them. Germline assignment: CDR1 SQVTM and CDR2 ANQGSEA. CDR3 length: 13 amino acids. CDR3 bases: TGCAGCGTTGTAATGGGGTGGGGTCAGCCCCAGCATTTT. It encodes CSVVMGWGQPQHF.